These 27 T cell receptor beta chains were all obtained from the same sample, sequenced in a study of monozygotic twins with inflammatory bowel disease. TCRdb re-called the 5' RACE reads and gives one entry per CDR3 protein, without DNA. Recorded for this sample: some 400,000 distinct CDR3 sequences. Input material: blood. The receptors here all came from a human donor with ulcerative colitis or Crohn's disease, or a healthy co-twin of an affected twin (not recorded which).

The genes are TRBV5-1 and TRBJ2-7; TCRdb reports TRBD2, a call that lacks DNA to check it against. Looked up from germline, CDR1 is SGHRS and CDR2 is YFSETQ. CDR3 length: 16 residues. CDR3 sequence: CASSLTPRGADYEQYF.

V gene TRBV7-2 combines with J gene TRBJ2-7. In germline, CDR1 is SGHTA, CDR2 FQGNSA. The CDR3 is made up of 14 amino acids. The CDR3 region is CASSLDGRPYEQYF.

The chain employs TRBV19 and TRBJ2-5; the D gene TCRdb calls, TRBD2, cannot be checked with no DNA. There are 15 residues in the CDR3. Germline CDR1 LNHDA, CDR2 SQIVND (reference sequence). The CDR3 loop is CASSIESAGPETQYF.

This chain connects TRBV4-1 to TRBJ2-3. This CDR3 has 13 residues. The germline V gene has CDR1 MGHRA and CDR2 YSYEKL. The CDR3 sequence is CASSHLSLDTQYF.

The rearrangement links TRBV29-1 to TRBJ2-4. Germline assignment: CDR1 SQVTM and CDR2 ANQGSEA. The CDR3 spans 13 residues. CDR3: CSVAPLGRDIQYF.

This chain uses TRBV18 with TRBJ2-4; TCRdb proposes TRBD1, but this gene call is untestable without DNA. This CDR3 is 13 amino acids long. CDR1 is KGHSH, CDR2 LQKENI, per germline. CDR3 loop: CASSGTAKNIQYF.

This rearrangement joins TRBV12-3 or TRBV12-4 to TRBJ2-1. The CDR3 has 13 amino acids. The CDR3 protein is CASSFTAFNEQFF.

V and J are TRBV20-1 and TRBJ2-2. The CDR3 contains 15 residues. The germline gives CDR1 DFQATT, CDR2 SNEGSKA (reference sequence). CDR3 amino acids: CSATPGLANTGELFF.

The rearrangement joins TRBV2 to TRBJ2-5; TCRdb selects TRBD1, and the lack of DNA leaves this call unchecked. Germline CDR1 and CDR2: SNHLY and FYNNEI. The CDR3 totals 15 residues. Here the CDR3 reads CASSELDFPGETQYF.

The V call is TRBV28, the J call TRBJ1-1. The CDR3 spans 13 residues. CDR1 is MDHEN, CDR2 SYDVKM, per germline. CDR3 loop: CASVAHGRTEAFF.

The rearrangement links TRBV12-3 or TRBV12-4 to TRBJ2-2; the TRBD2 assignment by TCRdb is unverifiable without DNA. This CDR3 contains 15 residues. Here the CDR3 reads CASTHSGGASGELFF.

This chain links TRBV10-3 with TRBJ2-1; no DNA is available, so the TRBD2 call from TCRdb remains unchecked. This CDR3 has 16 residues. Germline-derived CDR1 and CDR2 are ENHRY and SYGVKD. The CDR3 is CAISESAGGPFDEQFF.

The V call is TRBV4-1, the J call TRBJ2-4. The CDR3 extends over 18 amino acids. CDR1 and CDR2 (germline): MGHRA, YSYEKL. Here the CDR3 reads CASSQPYSGEVTKNIQYF.

CDR3 residues: CASSQPLASGEQFF. This chain joins TRBV3-1 and TRBJ2-1; TCRdb's assignment of TRBD2 cannot be checked, as there is no DNA. CDR1 and CDR2 from the germline V gene are LGHDT and YNNKEL (reference sequence). CDR3 size: 14 residues.

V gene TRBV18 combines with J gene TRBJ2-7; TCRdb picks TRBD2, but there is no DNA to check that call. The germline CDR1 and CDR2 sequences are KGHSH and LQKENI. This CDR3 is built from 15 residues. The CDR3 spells CASSPTSGGAKEQYF.

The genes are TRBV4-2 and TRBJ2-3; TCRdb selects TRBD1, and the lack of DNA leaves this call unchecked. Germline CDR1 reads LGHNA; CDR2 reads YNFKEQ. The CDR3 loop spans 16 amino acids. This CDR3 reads CASSQVGGGSTDTQYF.

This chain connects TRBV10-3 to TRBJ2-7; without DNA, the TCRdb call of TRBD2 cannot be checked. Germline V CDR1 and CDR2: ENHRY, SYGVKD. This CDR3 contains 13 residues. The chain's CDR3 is CAISEALNYEQYF.

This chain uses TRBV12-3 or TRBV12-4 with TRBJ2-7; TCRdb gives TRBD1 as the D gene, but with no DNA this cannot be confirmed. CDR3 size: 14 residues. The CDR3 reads CASSSGGITYEQYF.

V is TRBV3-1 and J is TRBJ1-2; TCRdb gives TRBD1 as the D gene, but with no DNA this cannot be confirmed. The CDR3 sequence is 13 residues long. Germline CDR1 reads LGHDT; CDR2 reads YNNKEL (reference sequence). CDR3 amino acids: CASSSQGFDGYTF.

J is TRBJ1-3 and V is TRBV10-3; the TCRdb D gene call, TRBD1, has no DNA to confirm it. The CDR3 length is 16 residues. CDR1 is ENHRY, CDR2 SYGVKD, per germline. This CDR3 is CAISDRDGKSGNTIYF.

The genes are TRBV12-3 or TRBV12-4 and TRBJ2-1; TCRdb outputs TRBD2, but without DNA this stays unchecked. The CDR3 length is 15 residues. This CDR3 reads CASRIGLAGNNEQFF.

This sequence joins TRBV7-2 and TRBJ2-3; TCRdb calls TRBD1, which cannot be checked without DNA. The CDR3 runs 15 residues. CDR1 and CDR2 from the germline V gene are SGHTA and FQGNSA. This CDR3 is CASSFGTRATDTQYF.

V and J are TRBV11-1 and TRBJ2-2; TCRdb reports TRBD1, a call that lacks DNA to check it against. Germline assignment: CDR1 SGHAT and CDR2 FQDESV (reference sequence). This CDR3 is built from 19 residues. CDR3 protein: CASSSSAGRDTTNTGELFF.

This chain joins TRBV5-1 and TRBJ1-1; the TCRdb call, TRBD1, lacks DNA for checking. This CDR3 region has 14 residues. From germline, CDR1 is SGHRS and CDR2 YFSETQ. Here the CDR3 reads CASSSTGMNTEAFF.

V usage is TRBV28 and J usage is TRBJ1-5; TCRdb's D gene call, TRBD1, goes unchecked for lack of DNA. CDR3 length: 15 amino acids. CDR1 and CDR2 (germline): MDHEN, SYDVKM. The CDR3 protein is CASSFRDVSNQPQHF. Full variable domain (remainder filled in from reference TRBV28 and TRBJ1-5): DVKVTQSSRYLVKRTGEKVFLECVQDMDHENMFWYRQDPGLGLRLIYFSYDVKMKEKGDIPEGYSVSREKKERFSLILESASTNQTSMYLCASSFRDVSNQPQHFGDGTRLSIL.

The CDR3: CASSFSGAGNSPLHF. This sequence joins TRBV5-1 and TRBJ1-6; TCRdb lists TRBD1, though no DNA is available to test this call. The germline V gene has CDR1 SGHRS and CDR2 YFSETQ. The CDR3 is 15 amino acids.

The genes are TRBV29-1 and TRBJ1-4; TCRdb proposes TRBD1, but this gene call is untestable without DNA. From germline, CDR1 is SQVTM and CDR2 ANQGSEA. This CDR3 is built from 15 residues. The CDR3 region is CSPHREGAANEKLFF.